The clone carrying this T cell receptor beta chain was found a few times. This CDR3 is built from 15 residues. Germline V gene sequence: CDR1 SGHRS, CDR2 YFSETQ. The V segment lost 5 bases and the J segment 0 bases; nucleotides outside the gene matches: 7. This sample is part of a study of low-dose radiotherapy and immunotherapy resistance in tumors. In the study overall: Given every two weeks, intravenous cyclophosphamide 200 mg/m2 preceded radiation and immunotherapy by one day.

Documented time point: before trial treatment. Priming of first-strand cDNA relied on TRAV- and TRBV-specific primers (covering alpha and beta chains). TCR amplification ran roughly 20 PCR cycles using constant-region and V-primer adapter primers. From the reads, TCRdb called clonotypes with MiXCR, one entry per CDR3 protein. The sample has 70,000 to 95,000 distinct CDR3 sequences; 15% to 20% are singletons. This TCR was recovered from a male donor with prostate cancer. Sequences were derived from PBMCs, sampled before treatment. The gene calls are TRBV5-1 and TRBJ2-7, with 8 bases lining up with TRBD1. The CDR3 DNA follows: TGCGCCAGCAGGGACTACAGGGGGGACTCCTACGAGCAGTACTTC. Translating it yields CASRDYRGDSYEQYF.